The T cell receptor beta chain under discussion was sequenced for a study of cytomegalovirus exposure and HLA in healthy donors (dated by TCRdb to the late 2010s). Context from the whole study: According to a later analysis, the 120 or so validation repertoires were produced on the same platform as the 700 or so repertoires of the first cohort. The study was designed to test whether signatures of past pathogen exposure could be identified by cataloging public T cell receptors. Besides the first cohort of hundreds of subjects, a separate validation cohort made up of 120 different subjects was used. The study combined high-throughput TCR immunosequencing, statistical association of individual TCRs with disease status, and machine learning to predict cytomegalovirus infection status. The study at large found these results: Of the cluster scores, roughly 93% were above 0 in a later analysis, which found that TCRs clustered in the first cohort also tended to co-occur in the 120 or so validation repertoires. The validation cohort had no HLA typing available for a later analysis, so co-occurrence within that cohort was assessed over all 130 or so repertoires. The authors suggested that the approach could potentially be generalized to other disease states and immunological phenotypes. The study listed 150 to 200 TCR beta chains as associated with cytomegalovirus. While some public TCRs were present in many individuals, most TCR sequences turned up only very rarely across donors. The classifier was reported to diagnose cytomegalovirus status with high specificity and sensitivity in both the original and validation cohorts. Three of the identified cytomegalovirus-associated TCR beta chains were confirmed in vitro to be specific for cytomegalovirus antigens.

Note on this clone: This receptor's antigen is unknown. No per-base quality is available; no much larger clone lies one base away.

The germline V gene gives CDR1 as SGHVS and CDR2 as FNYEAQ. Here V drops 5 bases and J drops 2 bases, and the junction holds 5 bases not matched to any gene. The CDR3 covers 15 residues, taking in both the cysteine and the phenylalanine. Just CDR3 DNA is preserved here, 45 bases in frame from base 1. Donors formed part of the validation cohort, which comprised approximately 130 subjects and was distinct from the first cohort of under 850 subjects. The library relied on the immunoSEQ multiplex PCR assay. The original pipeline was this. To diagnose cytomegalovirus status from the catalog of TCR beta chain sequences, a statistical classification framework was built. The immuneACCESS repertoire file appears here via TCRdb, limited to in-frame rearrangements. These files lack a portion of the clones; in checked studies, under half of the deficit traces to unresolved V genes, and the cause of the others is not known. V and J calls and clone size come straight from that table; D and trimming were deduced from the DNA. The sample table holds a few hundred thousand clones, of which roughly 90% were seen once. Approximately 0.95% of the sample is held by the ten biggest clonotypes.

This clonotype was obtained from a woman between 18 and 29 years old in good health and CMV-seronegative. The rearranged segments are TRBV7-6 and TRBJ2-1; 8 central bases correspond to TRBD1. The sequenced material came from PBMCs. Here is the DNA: TGTGCCAGCAGCCAAACAGGGGGTACCTACAATGAGCAGTTCTTC. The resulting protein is CASSQTGGTYNEQFF.